This entry lists 24 T cell receptor beta chains sequenced from one sample in a study of PD-L1 blockade in urothelial cancer. The table came from immunoSEQ multiplex PCR; TCRdb's copy has only in-frame clones and leaves some out. The sample contains approximately 110,000 clones, about 85% of which appear only once. The sample here was PBMCs, taken around atezolizumab (anti-PD-L1) treatment. These receptors originate from a middle-aged man with urothelial cancer.

This chain links TRBV2 with TRBJ2-5, with 15 nucleotides matching TRBD2. The ends lost 8 bases at V and 4 bases at J; junction bases unmatched: 5. This CDR3 has 15 residues. In germline, CDR1 is SNHLY, CDR2 FYNNEI. The CDR3 sequence is CASEGLAGGRETQYF. CDR3 sequence (DNA): TGTGCCAGCGAAGGACTAGCGGGAGGGCGAGAGACCCAGTACTTC.

The J gene is TRBJ2-7, the V gene TRBV6-1; 9 positions agree with TRBD1. The CDR3 covers 15 residues. Germline values: CDR1 MNHNS, CDR2 SASEGT. Trimming took 5 bases from V and 3 from J; bases not matched to a gene: 8. The CDR3 region is CASSPETGGSYEQYF. CDR3 bases: TGTGCCAGCAGTCCAGAGACAGGGGGTAGCTACGAGCAGTACTTC.

The chain couples TRBV6-5 to TRBJ2-7; D possibly corresponds to TRBD1 (6 bases). Germline CDR1 MNHEY, CDR2 SVGAGI. The CDR3 covers 16 residues. V was cut by 0 bases and J by 7 bases, with 19 bases left in between. The CDR3 reads CASSYSTGRGFGEQYF. Written as DNA, the CDR3 is TGTGCCAGCAGTTACTCAACAGGGAGAGGGTTCGGGGAGCAGTACTTC.

This clone came up a few times. This sequence joins TRBV6-6 and TRBJ2-1; perhaps TRBD2 as D (5 bases). Germline V gene data show CDR1 as MNHNY and CDR2 as SVGAGI (reference sequence). This CDR3 is 13 amino acids long. Trimming pared 4 bases from V and 7 bases from J, leaving 11 bases between. The CDR3 nucleotides are TGTGCCAGCAGTTCTGACTATCTTAATGAGCAGTTCTTC. It yields the protein CASSSDYLNEQFF.

This chain links TRBV18 with TRBJ2-7; 7 nucleotides line up with TRBD1. Germline assignment: CDR1 KGHSH and CDR2 LQKENI. The V segment lost 0 bases and the J segment 2 bases; nucleotides outside the gene matches: 4. CDR3 size: 15 residues. The CDR3, as DNA: TGTGCCAGCTCACCACCGGCACAGGGGACCTACGAGCAGTACTTC. Its protein is CASSPPAQGTYEQYF. Looking up the rest from reference TRBV18 and TRBJ2-7 gives the full variable domain: NAGVMQNPRHLVRRRGQEARLRCSPMKGHSHVYWYRQLPEEGLKFMVYLQKENIIDESGMPKERFSAEFPKEGPSILRIQQVVRGDSAAYFCASSPPAQGTYEQYFGPGTRLTVT.

The chain couples TRBV4-2 to TRBJ2-1; 8 nucleotides agree with TRBD2. This CDR3 region has 16 residues. Germline CDR1 reads LGHNA; CDR2 reads YNFKEQ. Germline trimming cut 0 bases from V and 9 bases from J; bases unmatched to any gene: 10. The CDR3 is CASSQEEGTRTIEQFF. The CDR3, as DNA: TGTGCCAGCAGCCAAGAGGAGGGGACTAGAACAATTGAGCAGTTCTTC.

The chain uses TRBV5-1 and TRBJ2-1, with a tentative D call TRBD2 (5 bases). Germline V gene sequence: CDR1 SGHRS, CDR2 YFSETQ. The CDR3 has 16 amino acids. Deletions cut 0 bases from V and 1 base from J, with 11 bases between. DNA for the CDR3: TGCGCCAGCAGCTTGGAATCAGCGGCTTCCTACAATGAGCAGTTCTTC. Translating gives CASSLESAASYNEQFF.

The genes are TRBV6-5 and TRBJ2-7; 7 bases fit TRBD1. Germline CDR1 MNHEY, CDR2 SVGAGI. The CDR3 has 14 amino acids. V gave up 8 bases and J gave up 2 bases; unmatched junction bases: 9. CDR3 in amino acids: CASQPGQHTYEQYF. The CDR3 region has the DNA TGTGCCAGCCAACCGGGACAGCATACCTACGAGCAGTACTTC.

The CDR3 spells CASRLAGGYEQYF. Here the CDR3 DNA reads TGTGCCAGCAGACTAGCGGGAGGGTACGAGCAGTACTTC. The J gene is TRBJ2-7, the V gene TRBV6-1, with TRBD2 identical over 13 bases. This CDR3 comprises 13 residues. V dropped 6 bases and J dropped 4; count of bases not matched to a gene: 0. CDR1 is MNHNS and CDR2 is SASEGT in the germline V gene.

The genes are TRBV7-9 and TRBJ2-3; D is unclear. The CDR3 covers 16 residues. Germline V lookup: CDR1 SEHNR, CDR2 FQNEAQ (reference sequence). V was shortened by 5 bases and J by 0 bases, with 15 bases between the two germline ends. CDR3 sequence reads: CASSPKFRTSTDTQYF. DNA of the CDR3: TGTGCCAGCAGCCCGAAATTCCGAACTAGCACAGATACGCAGTATTTT.

The V gene is TRBV18, the J gene TRBJ1-6; 8 nucleotides agree with TRBD1. CDR1 is KGHSH, CDR2 LQKENI, per germline. CDR3 size: 16 residues. Unmatched junction bases numbered 6, after V lost 5 bases and J lost 3 bases. In DNA, the CDR3 is TGTGCCAGCTCATCCGGGACAGGCTTCTATAATTCACCCCTCCACTTT. As protein: CASSSGTGFYNSPLHF.

The CDR3 spells CASIPQTPGGANEKLFF. DNA for the CDR3: TGTGCCAGCATCCCTCAAACCCCAGGGGGCGCTAATGAAAAACTGTTTTTT. The chain recombines TRBV28 with TRBJ1-4, with 8 positions matching TRBD1. V dropped 7 bases and J dropped 3; count of bases not matched to a gene: 13. From germline, CDR1 is MDHEN and CDR2 SYDVKM. The CDR3 is 17 amino acids.

The J gene is TRBJ2-2, the V gene TRBV15, with D perhaps TRBD1 (6 bases). V dropped 2 bases and J dropped 0 bases, with 10 bases sitting between them. The germline gives CDR1 LNHNV, CDR2 YYDKDF (reference sequence). The CDR3 extends over 16 amino acids. The CDR3 here is CATSRSGTPNTGELFF. The CDR3 DNA reads TGTGCCACCAGCAGATCCGGGACACCGAACACCGGGGAGCTGTTTTTT.

The rearrangement joins TRBV27 to TRBJ2-1; a weak D match, TRBD1 (6 bases). CDR1 MNHEY and CDR2 SMNVEV come from the germline V gene (reference sequence). V dropped 7 bases and J dropped 7 bases, with 23 bases sitting between them. This CDR3 comprises 16 residues. CDR3 region: CASNQWGPMGKNEQFF. The CDR3 DNA reads TGTGCCAGCAATCAATGGGGGCCCATGGGTAAGAATGAGCAGTTCTTC.

This clone has a handful of counts. The chain combines TRBV7-3 with TRBJ2-7; TRBD2 is a possible D gene (5 bases). The CDR3 is made up of 13 amino acids. CDR1 is SGHTA and CDR2 is FQGTGA in the germline V gene. With 4 bases removed from V and 4 bases from J, the gap between germline ends came to 11 bases. CDR3 sequence: CASSWGDDYEQYF. For the CDR3, the DNA is TGTGCCAGCAGCTGGGGAGACGATTACGAGCAGTACTTC. Full variable domain (outside the CDR3, taken from reference TRBV7-3 and TRBJ2-7): GAGVSQTPSNKVTEKGKYVELRCDPISGHTALYWYRQSLGQGPEFLIYFQGTGAADDSGLPNDRFFAVRPEGSVSTLKIQRTERGDSAVYLCASSWGDDYEQYFGPGTRLTVT.

This clone was seen a few times. The rearrangement links TRBV18 to TRBJ1-5, with TRBD1 as a possible D gene (5 bases). Germline loops: CDR1 KGHSH, CDR2 LQKENI. V lost 3 bases to trimming and J lost 4 bases, with 13 bases between them. This CDR3 is built from 15 residues. CDR3 loop: CASSPQGFGNQPQHF. DNA of the CDR3: TGTGCCAGCTCACCTCAGGGCTTCGGTAATCAGCCCCAGCATTTT.

The rearrangement uses TRBV28 and TRBJ2-3; the D gene is possibly TRBD2 (6 bases). CDR3 size: 16 residues. Germline lookup yields CDR1 MDHEN and CDR2 SYDVKM. Trimming took off 3 bases at V and 2 bases at J, with 15 bases between the two ends. The DNA of the CDR3 is TGTGCCAGCAGTTTCAGACGGGAGCTCCCCACAGATACGCAGTATTTT. It codes for CASSFRRELPTDTQYF. Full variable domain (rest looked up from reference TRBV28 and TRBJ2-3): DVKVTQSSRYLVKRTGEKVFLECVQDMDHENMFWYRQDPGLGLRLIYFSYDVKMKEKGDIPEGYSVSREKKERFSLILESASTNQTSMYLCASSFRRELPTDTQYFGPGTRLTVL.

This sequence joins TRBV14 and TRBJ1-4; TRBD1 matches at 11 bases. The V and J ends lost 4 bases and 7 bases, in that order; junction bases with no gene match: 8. This CDR3 spans 16 amino acids. Germline V gene sequence: CDR1 SGHDN, CDR2 FVKESK. CDR3 loop: CASSLFTGTGGEKLFF. The CDR3 DNA reads TGTGCCAGCAGCCTCTTCACAGGGACAGGGGGTGAAAAACTGTTTTTT.

The chain couples TRBV7-9 to TRBJ1-3; D ambiguous. Germline CDR1 SEHNR, CDR2 FQNEAQ (reference sequence). The germline V and J ends were trimmed by 5 bases and 0 bases, with 11 bases remaining between them. The CDR3 length is 15 residues. CDR3 nucleotides: TGTGCCAGCAGCCGGGGAGGAGCCTCTGGAAACACCATATATTTT. This sequence encodes CASSRGGASGNTIYF.

This rearrangement joins TRBV4-1 to TRBJ2-5, with 11 nucleotides matching TRBD2. From germline, CDR1 is MGHRA and CDR2 YSYEKL. Trimming took 1 base from V and 5 from J; bases not matched to a gene: 3. This CDR3 region has 15 residues. DNA for the CDR3: TGCGCCAGCAGCCAAGTAGCGGGAGGGACGGAGACCCAGTACTTC. Amino acids: CASSQVAGGTETQYF.

This clone was seen only once. The chain has TRBV5-1 and TRBJ2-2, with D perhaps TRBD1 (7 bases). The CDR3 totals 15 residues. CDR1 is SGHRS, CDR2 YFSETQ, per germline. Trimming left V 3 bases short and J 1 base short, with 10 bases between. The CDR3, as DNA: TGCGCCAGCAGCTGGGGGGACAGGAACACCGGGGAGCTGTTTTTT. Translation gives CASSWGDRNTGELFF. The full variable domain, its missing parts supplied by reference TRBV5-1 and TRBJ2-2, is KAGVTQTPRYLIKTRGQQVTLSCSPISGHRSVSWYQQTPGQGLQFLFEYFSETQRNKGNFPGRFSGRQFSNSRSEMNVSTLELGDSALYLCASSWGDRNTGELFFGEGSRLTVL.

This clone was picked up one time. This chain links TRBV10-2 with TRBJ1-6; 7 bases are shared with TRBD1. V shed 5 bases, J shed 7 bases, and the junction held 8 bases outside the gene matches. The CDR3 runs 15 residues. Germline CDR1 WSHSY, CDR2 SAAADI. The CDR3 bases are TGCGCCAGCAGTAACTCCGGGACAGAAAATTCACCCCTCCACTTT. This gives the protein CASSNSGTENSPLHF.

This rearrangement joins TRBV7-2 to TRBJ2-1; 8 bases agree with TRBD1. V trimming: 3 bases; J trimming: 0 bases; junction bases outside the gene matches: 1. Germline V gene lookup returns CDR1 SGHTA and CDR2 FQGNSA. The CDR3 length is 15 residues. The CDR3 coding sequence is TGTGCCAGCAGCTTCGACAGGGGCTCCTACAATGAGCAGTTCTTC. It codes for CASSFDRGSYNEQFF.

The chain combines TRBV7-9 with TRBJ2-6; D perhaps matches TRBD1 (6 bases). CDR3 length equals 15 residues. Germline CDR1 reads SEHNR; CDR2 reads FQNEAQ (reference sequence). Trimming shortened V by 7 bases and J by 0 bases, and 10 bases separated the two germline ends. The CDR3 protein is CASTEQGSGANVLTF. The CDR3 DNA is TGTGCCAGCACCGAACAGGGCTCTGGGGCCAACGTCCTGACTTTC.